This passage covers 24 T cell receptor beta chains from one sample sequenced in a study of molecular identifiers for immune sequencing clone quantification. MiXCR was run by TCRdb on the PCR reads, yielding one entry per CDR3 protein. The data show 250,000 to 350,000 distinct CDR3 sequences, with roughly a fifth seen just once and approximately 0.85% held by the top ten. The sample consisted of naive CD8+ T cells from blood, with Jurkat cell RNA spiked in. The subset was: FACS-sorted CD8+CD4-CCR7+CD45RA+ naive T cells. All receptors derive from a human donor in good health. Some libraries in this study had Jurkat cell RNA spiked in.

This clonotype was seen a few times. CDR3 nucleotide sequence: TGTGCCAGCAGTTACCCCACGTACGGGAGACTATACAATGAGCAGTTCTTC. It codes for CASSYPTYGRLYNEQFF. The chain is built from TRBV6-2 or TRBV6-3 and TRBJ2-1; tentative D call: TRBD2 (6 bases). This CDR3 is built from 17 residues. The V end lost 2 bases, the J end lost 4 bases, and 18 bases lay between the germline ends. From germline, CDR1 is MNHEY and CDR2 SVGEGT.

The chain employs TRBV14 and TRBJ2-5; perhaps TRBD2 as D (7 bases). V lost 3 bases, J lost 5 bases, and 19 bases lay in between. Germline V gene sequence: CDR1 SGHDN, CDR2 FVKESK. This CDR3 region has 16 residues. The CDR3 loop is CASSQHVGGRGETQYF. DNA for the CDR3: TGTGCCAGCAGCCAGCACGTCGGGGGGCGAGGGGAGACCCAGTACTTC.

About this clonotype: A much larger clone lies one base from this, so it may be a read error. The chain couples TRBV4-2 to TRBJ2-3; 10 nucleotides match TRBD2. The CDR3 length is 20 residues. The junction had 19 bases not matched to a gene; V was cut back by 3 bases and J by 4 bases. Germline CDR1 LGHNA, CDR2 YNFKEQ. The CDR3 region is CASSQATSGIVIADPDTQYF. The CDR3 DNA sequence: TGTGCCAGCAGCCAGGCAACTAGCGGGATAGTAATCGCTGACCCAGATACGCAGTATTTT.

Comments on this clonotype: An end of the junction differs from the germline gene, which may be a read error. The chain is built from TRBV2 and TRBJ2-1, with 7 bases matching TRBD1. Germline CDR1 reads SNHLY; CDR2 reads FYNNEI. This CDR3 has 16 residues. CDR3 sequence: CASREEPGQFHNEQFF. The CDR3 nucleotides are TGTGCCAGCAGGGAAGAGCCGGGACAGTTCCACAATGAGCAGTTCTTC.

With regard to this clonotype: A read error may produce the germline difference seen at one junction end. This chain links TRBV7-7 with TRBJ2-7; TRBD1 matches at 8 bases. Germline V CDR1 and CDR2: SSHAT, FNYEAQ (reference sequence). The length of the CDR3 is 15 residues. This chain's CDR3 is CASSVGQGETYEQYF. The CDR3 DNA sequence: TGTGCTAGCAGCGTAGGACAGGGTGAAACCTACGAGCAGTACTTC. Full variable domain (outside the CDR3, taken from reference TRBV7-7 and TRBJ2-7): GAGVSQSPRYKVTKRGQDVTLRCDPISSHATLYWYQQALGQGPEFLTYFNYEAQPDKSGLPSDRFSAERPEGSISTLTIQRTEQRDSAMYRCASSVGQGETYEQYFGPGTRLTVT.

This clonotype was counted at least ten times. This chain links TRBV11-2 with TRBJ2-5; maybe TRBD2 (6 bases). V shed 10 bases and J shed 3 bases, with 15 bases lying between them. In germline, CDR1 is SGHAT, CDR2 FQNNGV. This CDR3 is built from 13 residues. For the CDR3, the DNA is TGTGCCACCGGAGGGGAATGGGAAGAGACCCAGTACTTC. It translates to CATGGEWEETQYF.

The rearrangement links TRBV20-1 to TRBJ2-7; D might be TRBD2 (7 bases). Looked up from germline, CDR1 is DFQATT and CDR2 is SNEGSKA (reference sequence). This CDR3 has 19 residues. V lost 5 bases, J lost 0 bases, and 29 bases lay in between. CDR3 sequence reads: CSASPWLADKGGISYEQYF. CDR3 DNA sequence: TGCAGTGCTTCCCCCTGGCTAGCGGACAAAGGGGGGATCTCCTACGAGCAGTACTTC.

This clonotype was found many times. This chain joins TRBV7-9 and TRBJ1-1, with D unclear. From germline, CDR1 is SEHNR and CDR2 FQNEAQ (reference sequence). The V end lost 3 bases, the J end lost 2 bases, and 4 bases lay between the germline ends. This CDR3 is built from 12 residues. CDR3 nucleotide sequence: TGTGCCAGCAGCTTTACTAACACTGAAGCTTTCTTT. Protein sequence: CASSFTNTEAFF. The variable domain in full, completed from reference TRBV7-9 and TRBJ1-1, reads DTGVSQNPRHKITKRGQNVTFRCDPISEHNRLYWYRQTLGQGPEFLTYFQNEAQLEKSRLLSDRFSAERPKGSFSTLEIQRTEQGDSAMYLCASSFTNTEAFFGQGTRLTVV.

In its sample, this clonotype was seen many times. The rearrangement links TRBV5-6 to TRBJ1-6; D gene uncertain. The CDR3 consists of 13 residues. Germline V CDR1 and CDR2: SGHDT, YYEEEE. V was shortened by 1 base and J by 10 bases, with 9 bases between the two germline ends. This CDR3 is CASSLSITSPLHF. CDR3 sequence (DNA): TGTGCCAGCAGCTTGTCAATAACCTCACCCCTCCACTTT.

In the case of this clonotype: This could be a read error, since a much larger clone is one nucleotide away. The chain employs TRBV20-1 and TRBJ1-5; unclear D gene. CDR3 size: 17 residues. The V end was cut by 2 bases, the J end by 5 bases, with 22 bases between. The germline gives CDR1 DFQATT, CDR2 SNEGSKA (reference sequence). CDR3 in amino acids: CSARKILVDYVDQPQHF. The CDR3, as DNA: TGCAGTGCTAGAAAGATCTTGGTGGATTATGTTGATCAGCCCCAGCATTTT.

The chain uses TRBV6-2 or TRBV6-3 and TRBJ1-6; D gene ambiguous. This CDR3 contains 15 residues. The germline gives CDR1 MNHEY, CDR2 SVGEGT. V lost 5 bases and J 6 bases, leaving 14 bases between the germline ends. The CDR3 DNA follows: TGTGCCAGCAGTCCTCATTTGAGCCTTAATTCACCCCTCCACTTT. This codes for CASSPHLSLNSPLHF.

This chain uses TRBV10-3 with TRBJ2-7; 9 positions agree with TRBD1. Germline V lookup: CDR1 ENHRY, CDR2 SYGVKD. V dropped 3 bases and J dropped 6; count of bases not matched to a gene: 12. This CDR3 comprises 16 residues. CDR3 nucleotide sequence: TGTGCCATCAGTGATGCCCCACAGGGGGCCCCACCCGAGCAGTACTTC. This encodes CAISDAPQGAPPEQYF.

This clonotype was observed once. A much larger clone lies one base from this, so it may be a read error. The V gene is TRBV6-5, the J gene TRBJ2-3; 10 bases match TRBD2. Germline-derived CDR1 and CDR2 are MNHEY and SVGAGI. With V trimmed by 5 bases and J by 5 bases, 7 bases remained unmatched. The length of the CDR3 is 15 residues. The CDR3 is CASSTQRGGVDTQYF. DNA of the CDR3: TGTGCCAGCAGTACTCAGCGGGGGGGCGTAGATACGCAGTATTTT.

Many counts were recorded for this clonotype. The chain employs TRBV13 and TRBJ2-7, with D perhaps TRBD1 or TRBD2 (6 bases each). This CDR3 has 15 residues. Germline lookup yields CDR1 PRHDT and CDR2 FYEKMQ (reference sequence). V was pared by 3 bases and J by 2 bases, with 14 bases between. The CDR3 loop reads CASSFTLRGAYEQYF. The CDR3 DNA reads as TGTGCCAGCAGCTTCACTCTTAGGGGGGCCTACGAGCAGTACTTC.

This clonotype has ten or more counts. The chain has TRBV15 and TRBJ2-7; 10 bases map to TRBD1. The CDR3 runs to 17 residues. Looked up from germline, CDR1 is LNHNV and CDR2 is YYDKDF (reference sequence). V was pared by 0 bases and J by 3 bases, with 8 bases of the junction left unmatched. This CDR3 reads CATSRDRWTGGVYEQYF. CDR3 bases: TGTGCCACCAGCAGAGACCGATGGACAGGGGGAGTCTACGAGCAGTACTTC.

Of note for this clonotype: Possible read error: a much larger clone is one base away. The rearrangement joins TRBV30 to TRBJ2-7, with a possible D match to TRBD1 (6 bases). The length of the CDR3 is 13 residues. The germline V gene encodes CDR1 GTSNPN and CDR2 SVGIG (reference sequence). CDR3 region: CAWSVGRGYEQHF. The DNA for the CDR3 is TGTGCCTGGAGTGTCGGCAGGGGCTACGAGCAGCACTTC.

This clonotype was picked up a small number of times. The J gene is TRBJ2-1, the V gene TRBV9; D is undetermined. V lost 4 bases and J 6 bases, leaving 8 bases between the germline ends. CDR1 is SGDLS, CDR2 YYNGEE, per germline. This CDR3 is 12 amino acids long. The CDR3 DNA reads as TGTGCCAGCAGCCCCCGGTCCAATGAGCAGTTCTTC. This encodes CASSPRSNEQFF.

The chain combines TRBV12-3 or TRBV12-4 with TRBJ1-1; D uncertain. V was shortened by 1 base and J by 8 bases, with 11 bases between the two germline ends. The CDR3 loop spans 13 amino acids. The CDR3 protein is CASSLVLGGEAFF. The CDR3 DNA reads as TGTGCCAGCAGTTTAGTATTAGGTGGGGAAGCTTTCTTT.

This clonotype occurred many times. The V and J genes are TRBV29-1 and TRBJ2-1, with D maybe TRBD1 (6 bases). Germline V gene sequence: CDR1 SQVTM, CDR2 ANQGSEA. Trimming removed 4 bases at V and 7 bases at J, with 17 bases between. This CDR3 is 14 amino acids long. Here the CDR3 DNA reads TGCAGCGTTGTGTCCCAGGGGTTTCGGAATGAGCAGTTCTTC. Amino acid sequence: CSVVSQGFRNEQFF.

This clonotype was observed at least ten times. The V gene is TRBV7-9, the J gene TRBJ2-3; D may be TRBD1 or TRBD2 (6 bases each). The CDR3 is 14 residues long. Trimming removed 7 bases at V and 4 bases at J, with 15 bases between. CDR1 is SEHNR and CDR2 is FQNEAQ in the germline V gene (reference sequence). In DNA, the CDR3 is TGTGCCAGCATCCAACCGGGGGCTCCAGATACGCAGTATTTT. Residues: CASIQPGAPDTQYF.

This clonotype has at least ten counts. V is TRBV4-1 and J is TRBJ2-7, with D perhaps given as TRBD1 or TRBD2 (5 bases each). V lost 4 bases to trimming and J lost 3 bases, with 7 bases between them. The CDR3 has 12 residues. Germline V gene lookup returns CDR1 MGHRA and CDR2 YSYEKL. The CDR3 DNA follows: TGCGCCAGCAGCCGGGACGGCTACGAGCAGTACTTC. Its protein is CASSRDGYEQYF.

A word on this clonotype: A much larger clonotype is one base distant, so this may be a read error. The V and J genes are TRBV11-1 and TRBJ1-1; D is unclear. The germline gives CDR1 SGHAT, CDR2 FQDESV (reference sequence). The CDR3 is made up of 12 amino acids. For the CDR3, the DNA is TGTGCCAGCACCAAATATGCCACTGGAGCTTTCTTT. Residues: CASTKYATGAFF.

This clonotype was seen many times. CDR3 sequence: CSVNGPTGDGSDTQYF. CDR3 nucleotides: TGCAGCGTAAATGGACCTACAGGGGACGGTTCAGATACGCAGTATTTT. The gene calls are TRBV29-1 and TRBJ2-3, with TRBD1 matching 7 bases. Trimming at V came to 6 bases and at J to 4 bases, leaving 16 bases not matched to a gene. The V gene's germline CDR1 is SQVTM and CDR2 ANQGSEA. This CDR3 is 16 amino acids long.

J is TRBJ2-7 and V is TRBV5-6, with TRBD1 matching over 9 bases. The CDR3 has 15 residues. Germline V gene data show CDR1 as SGHDT and CDR2 as YYEEEE. V shed 4 bases, J shed 4 bases, and the junction held 9 bases outside the gene matches. The CDR3 sequence is CASSGEGTGWYEQYF. The CDR3 DNA reads as TGTGCCAGCAGCGGCGAAGGGACAGGGTGGTACGAGCAGTACTTC. Supplemented by reference TRBV5-6 and TRBJ2-7, the full variable domain reads DAGVTQSPTHLIKTRGQQVTLRCSPKSGHDTVSWYQQALGQGPQFIFQYYEEEERQRGNFPDRFSGHQFPNYSSELNVNALLLGDSALYLCASSGEGTGWYEQYFGPGTRLTVT.